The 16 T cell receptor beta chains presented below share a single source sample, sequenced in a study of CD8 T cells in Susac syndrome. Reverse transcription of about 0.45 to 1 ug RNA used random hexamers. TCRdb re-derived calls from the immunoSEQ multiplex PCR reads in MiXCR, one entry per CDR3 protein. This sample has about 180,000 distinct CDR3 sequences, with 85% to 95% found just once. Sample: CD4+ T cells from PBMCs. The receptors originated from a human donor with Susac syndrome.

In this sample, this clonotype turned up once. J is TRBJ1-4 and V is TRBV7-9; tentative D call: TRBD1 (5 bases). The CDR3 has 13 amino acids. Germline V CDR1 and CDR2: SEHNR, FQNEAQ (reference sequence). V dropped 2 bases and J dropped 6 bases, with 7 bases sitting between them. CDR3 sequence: CASSLRRDEKLFF. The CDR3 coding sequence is TGTGCCAGCAGCTTACGCAGGGATGAAAAACTGTTTTTT.

DNA of the CDR3: TGCAGTGCTTACGACAGGGTCACTGAAGCTTTCTTT. Translating it yields CSAYDRVTEAFF. The chain has TRBV20-1 and TRBJ1-1; 7 positions agree with TRBD1. The germline V gene has CDR1 DFQATT and CDR2 SNEGSKA (reference sequence). V trimming: 5 bases; J trimming: 4 bases; junction bases outside the gene matches: 4. The CDR3 length is 12 residues.

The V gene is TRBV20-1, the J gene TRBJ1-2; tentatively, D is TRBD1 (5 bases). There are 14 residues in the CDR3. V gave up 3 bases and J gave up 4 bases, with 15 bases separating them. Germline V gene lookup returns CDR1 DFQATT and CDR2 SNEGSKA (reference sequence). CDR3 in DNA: TGCAGTGCTAGGGGCTTAGGGACCTTCTATGGCTACACCTTC. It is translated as CSARGLGTFYGYTF.

The DNA for the CDR3 is TGCAGTGCTTCACCGAGGACAGGCCGCTCCAATGGCTACACCTTC. The encoded protein is CSASPRTGRSNGYTF. V gene TRBV20-1 combines with J gene TRBJ1-2; 7 bases fit TRBD1. The CDR3 spans 15 residues. Unmatched junction bases numbered 15, after V lost 5 bases and J lost 6 bases. CDR1 DFQATT and CDR2 SNEGSKA come from the germline V gene (reference sequence).

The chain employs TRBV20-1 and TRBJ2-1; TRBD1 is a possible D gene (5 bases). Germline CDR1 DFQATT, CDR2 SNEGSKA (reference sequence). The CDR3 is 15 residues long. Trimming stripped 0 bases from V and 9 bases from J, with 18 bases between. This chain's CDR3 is CSAREGLWRSAEQFF. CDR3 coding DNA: TGCAGTGCTAGAGAGGGGCTTTGGCGCTCGGCTGAGCAGTTCTTC.

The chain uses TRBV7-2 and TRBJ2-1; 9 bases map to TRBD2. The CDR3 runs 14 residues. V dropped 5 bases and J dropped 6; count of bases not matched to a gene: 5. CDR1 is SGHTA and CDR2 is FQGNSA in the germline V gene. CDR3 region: CASSRGGAGNEQFF. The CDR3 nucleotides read TGTGCCAGCAGCCGCGGGGGGGCGGGCAATGAGCAGTTCTTC.

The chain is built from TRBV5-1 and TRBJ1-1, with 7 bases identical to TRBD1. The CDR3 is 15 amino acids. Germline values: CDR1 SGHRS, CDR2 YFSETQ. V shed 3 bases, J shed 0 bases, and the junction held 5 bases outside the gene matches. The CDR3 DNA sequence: TGCGCCAGCAGCTACCGGGACAGCATGAACACTGAAGCTTTCTTT. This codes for CASSYRDSMNTEAFF. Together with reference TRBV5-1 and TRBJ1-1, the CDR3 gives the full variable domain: KAGVTQTPRYLIKTRGQQVTLSCSPISGHRSVSWYQQTPGQGLQFLFEYFSETQRNKGNFPGRFSGRQFSNSRSEMNVSTLELGDSALYLCASSYRDSMNTEAFFGQGTRLTVV.

CDR3 residues: CASSQDPGQGYGYTF. In DNA, the CDR3 is TGCGCCAGCAGCCAAGATCCGGGACAGGGCTATGGCTACACCTTC. The rearrangement joins TRBV4-3 to TRBJ1-2; 9 bases align to TRBD1. Per the germline V gene, CDR1 is LGHNA and CDR2 is YSLEER. The CDR3 sequence is 15 residues long. Germline trimming cut 0 bases from V and 4 bases from J; bases unmatched to any gene: 3.

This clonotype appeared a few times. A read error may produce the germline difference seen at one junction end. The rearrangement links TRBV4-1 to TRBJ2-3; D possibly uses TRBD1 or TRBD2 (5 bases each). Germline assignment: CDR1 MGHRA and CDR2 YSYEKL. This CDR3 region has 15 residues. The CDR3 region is CASRSPGRNTDRQYF. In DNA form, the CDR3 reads TGCGCCAGCAGGTCCCCGGGACGGAACACAGATAGGCAGTATTTT.

Written as DNA, the CDR3 is TGTGCCAGCGGGACTAGCGCCTCCTACGAGCAGTACTTC. This sequence encodes CASGTSASYEQYF. This rearrangement joins TRBV12-3 or TRBV12-4 to TRBJ2-7; 10 positions match TRBD2. The trim removed 8 bases at V and 0 bases at J, leaving 1 base unmatched. The length of the CDR3 is 13 residues.

CDR3: CAWRNAGAYNEQFF. The DNA of the CDR3 is TGTGCCTGGAGAAACGCTGGCGCCTACAATGAGCAGTTCTTC. The chain uses TRBV30 and TRBJ2-1; no firm D call. V gave up 3 bases and J gave up 2 bases, with 11 bases separating them. The length of the CDR3 is 14 residues. In germline, CDR1 is GTSNPN, CDR2 SVGIG (reference sequence).

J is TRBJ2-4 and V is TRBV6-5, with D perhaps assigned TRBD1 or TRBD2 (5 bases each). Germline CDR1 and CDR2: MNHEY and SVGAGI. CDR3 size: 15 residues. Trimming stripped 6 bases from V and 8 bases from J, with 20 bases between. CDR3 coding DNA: TGTGCCAGCAGGCGAACCCCGGGACGGAGCGACATTCAGTACTTC. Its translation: CASRRTPGRSDIQYF.

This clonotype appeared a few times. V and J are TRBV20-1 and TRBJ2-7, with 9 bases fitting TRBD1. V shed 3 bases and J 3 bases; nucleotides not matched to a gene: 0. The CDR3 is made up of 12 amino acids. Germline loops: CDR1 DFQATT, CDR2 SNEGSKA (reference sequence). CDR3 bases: TGCAGTGCTAGGGGACAGGGCTACGAGCAGTACTTC. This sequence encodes CSARGQGYEQYF.

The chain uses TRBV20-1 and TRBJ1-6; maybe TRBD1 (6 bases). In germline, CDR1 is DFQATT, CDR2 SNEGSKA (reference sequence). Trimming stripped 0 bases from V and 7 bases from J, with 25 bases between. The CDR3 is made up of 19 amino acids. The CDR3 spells CSARDRGQYSTGVNSPLHF. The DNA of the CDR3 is TGCAGTGCTAGAGATCGGGGGCAGTATAGCACTGGGGTCAATTCACCCCTCCACTTT.

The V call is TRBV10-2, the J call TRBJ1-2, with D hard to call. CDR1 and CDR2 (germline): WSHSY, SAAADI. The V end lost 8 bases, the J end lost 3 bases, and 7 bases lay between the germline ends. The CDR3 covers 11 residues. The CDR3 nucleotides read TGCGCCAGCGGGCGGGACTATGGCTACACCTTC. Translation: CASGRDYGYTF.

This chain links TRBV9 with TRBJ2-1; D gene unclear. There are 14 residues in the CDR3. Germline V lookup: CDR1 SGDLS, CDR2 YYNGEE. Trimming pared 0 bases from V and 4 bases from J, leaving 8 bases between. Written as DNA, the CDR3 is TGTGCCAGCAGCGTAGGGAACAGTTACAATGAGCAGTTCTTC. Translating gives CASSVGNSYNEQFF.